A selection of T cell receptor beta chains follows, all from one sample in a study of identical twins. TCRdb itself ran the 5' RACE reads through MiXCR, one entry per CDR3 protein. The sample has approximately 550,000 distinct CDR3 sequences; about 20% are singletons. These same data were also listed under a study on yellow fever vaccine responses in identical twins.

Input material: CD4+ T cells sorted from blood. These receptors were taken from a woman between 18 and 29 years old in good health. The CDR3 runs from the conserved cysteine through the conserved F or W. Fields, in order: D gene, J gene, clone size, V gene, CDR3 protein, CDR3 DNA. The D gene is left open where the match is weak. Not all rows give a size; the values are once, few, many and, for expanded clones, a class.

NA TRBJ2-1 few TRBV2 CASSPGMSSYNEQFF TGTGCCAGCAGTCCTGGGATGAGCTCCTACAATGAGCAGTTCTTC
NA TRBJ2-1 few TRBV6-5 CASSSPKEQQFF TGTGCCAGCAGTTCCCCAAAAGAACAGCAGTTCTTC
NA TRBJ1-1 few TRBV24-1 CATSTGLNTEAFF TGTGCCACTTCTACAGGCTTGAACACTGAAGCTTTCTTT
TRBD1 TRBJ2-3 few TRBV7-9 CASSYRQGPDTQYF TGTGCCAGCAGCTACCGACAGGGCCCAGATACGCAGTATTTT
NA TRBJ1-1 NA TRBV15 CATSREPPGLTNTEAFF TGTGCCACCAGCAGAGAACCACCGGGACTCACGAACACTGAAGCTTTCTTT
NA TRBJ1-3 few TRBV10-3 CAISESMPSGNTIYF TGTGCCATCAGTGAGTCTATGCCGTCCGGAAACACCATATATTTT
TRBD2 TRBJ2-3 few TRBV20-1 CSALPGLAGNTDTQYF TGCAGTGCTTTACCGGGACTAGCGGGAAACACAGATACGCAGTATTTT
TRBD1 TRBJ2-7 NA TRBV19 CASSHTQGPYEQYF TGTGCCAGTAGCCATACACAGGGGCCCTACGAGCAGTACTTC
NA TRBJ2-2 NA TRBV7-8 CASSPTEGRGTGELFF TGTGCCAGCAGCCCGACTGAGGGGCGCGGCACCGGGGAGCTGTTTTTT
TRBD2 TRBJ2-5 once TRBV2 CPSSEVLAGQETQYF TGTCCCAGCAGTGAAGTGCTAGCGGGACAAGAGACCCAGTACTTC
TRBD2 TRBJ2-5 NA TRBV4-1 CASSPNTAGGETQYF TGCGCCAGCAGCCCGAACACAGCGGGGGGGGAGACCCAGTACTTC
TRBD1 TRBJ2-7 NA TRBV10-3 CAISDLGQGAREQYF TGTGCCATCAGTGATTTGGGACAGGGGGCGCGGGAGCAGTACTTC
NA TRBJ2-2 NA TRBV5-6 CASSGDFNTGELFF TGTGCCAGCAGCGGGGACTTCAACACCGGGGAGCTGTTTTTT
NA TRBJ2-3 NA TRBV5-1 CASKGESDTQYF TGCGCCAGCAAGGGGGAGTCAGATACGCAGTATTTT
NA TRBJ1-2 few TRBV12-3/TRBV12-4 CASNLGPGYTF TGTGCCAGCAACCTCGGTCCTGGCTACACCTTC